These 9 T cell receptor beta chains originate from one sample sequenced in a study of T-cell reconstitution after alpha-beta-depleted transplantation in children. As it was prepared, the TCRbeta library received unique molecular identifiers. A single record per CDR3 protein comes from TCRdb applying MiXCR to the PCR reads. Among about 120,000 distinct CDR3 sequences listed, 10% were seen once. The sequences come from PBMCs from the stem cell graft donor, collected from the stem cell graft. Every receptor here comes from a human donor who donated a stem cell graft to a child with acute lymphoblastic leukemia.

In this sample, this clonotype turned up many times. The gene calls are TRBV20-1 and TRBJ2-1, with 7 bases identical to TRBD1. Germline V gives CDR1 DFQATT, CDR2 SNEGSKA (reference sequence). The V segment lost 2 bases and the J segment 4 bases; nucleotides outside the gene matches: 5. The CDR3 totals 14 residues. CDR3 residues: CSARPEGQYNEQFF. CDR3 DNA: TGCAGTGCTAGACCCGAGGGACAGTACAATGAGCAGTTCTTC.

This clonotype has at least ten counts. The J gene is TRBJ2-1, the V gene TRBV7-6, with 7 nucleotides matching TRBD2. CDR1 SGHVS and CDR2 FNYEAQ come from the germline V gene. The V gene end was trimmed by 4 bases and the J gene end by 6 bases; junction bases not matched to a gene: 3. This CDR3 has 13 residues. CDR3 amino acids: CASSSGTINEQFF. CDR3 DNA: TGTGCCAGCAGCTCCGGGACTATCAATGAGCAGTTCTTC. Together with reference TRBV7-6 and TRBJ2-1, the CDR3 gives the full variable domain: GAGVSQSPRYKVTKRGQDVALRCDPISGHVSLYWYRQALGQGPEFLTYFNYEAQQDKSGLPNDRFSAERPEGSISTLTIQRTEQRDSAMYRCASSSGTINEQFFGPGTRLTVL.

This clonotype was found many times. V and J are TRBV12-3 or TRBV12-4 and TRBJ2-7; D not resolved. V was cut by 5 bases and J by 3 bases, with 11 bases left in between. This CDR3 is 13 amino acids long. CDR3 sequence: CASSLLNNYEQYF. For the CDR3, the DNA is TGTGCCAGCAGTCTACTAAATAACTACGAGCAGTACTTC.

This clonotype occurred many times. The chain uses TRBV27 and TRBJ1-3; D possibly corresponds to TRBD1 (5 bases). Germline V gene lookup returns CDR1 MNHEY and CDR2 SMNVEV (reference sequence). V gave up 5 bases and J gave up 1 base, with 12 bases separating them. This CDR3 is built from 15 residues. The CDR3 protein is CASSPGFGSGNTIYF. Written as DNA, the CDR3 is TGTGCCAGCAGTCCAGGGTTTGGGTCTGGAAACACCATATATTTT.

This clonotype occurred many times. This sequence joins TRBV20-1 and TRBJ2-3; possible D gene TRBD2, 6 bases. The V gene's germline CDR1 is DFQATT and CDR2 SNEGSKA (reference sequence). The V end was cut by 3 bases, the J end by 1 base, with 8 bases between. There are 13 residues in the CDR3. CDR3 amino acids: CSARDYRTDTQYF. The CDR3 DNA is TGCAGTGCTAGGGACTACCGCACAGATACGCAGTATTTT.

This clonotype was counted at least ten times. The rearrangement links TRBV7-3 to TRBJ2-1; TRBD2 aligns across 7 bases. Germline trimming cut 1 base from V and 0 bases from J; bases unmatched to any gene: 6. The V gene's germline CDR1 is SGHTA and CDR2 FQGTGA. The CDR3 is made up of 17 amino acids. The CDR3 spells CASSLIGGSFSYNEQFF. For the CDR3, the DNA is TGTGCCAGCAGCTTAATCGGGGGGAGTTTCTCCTACAATGAGCAGTTCTTC. The variable domain in full, with the rest retrieved from reference TRBV7-3 and TRBJ2-1, is GAGVSQTPSNKVTEKGKYVELRCDPISGHTALYWYRQSLGQGPEFLIYFQGTGAADDSGLPNDRFFAVRPEGSVSTLKIQRTERGDSAVYLCASSLIGGSFSYNEQFFGPGTRLTVL.

This clonotype was seen at least ten times. The chain couples TRBV20-1 to TRBJ1-2, with D possibly TRBD1 on 5 matching bases. Trimming pared 4 bases from V and 6 bases from J, leaving 18 bases between. Germline-derived CDR1 and CDR2 are DFQATT and SNEGSKA (reference sequence). CDR3 length: 14 residues. This CDR3 reads CSATAGRIVHGYTF. The CDR3 DNA is TGCAGTGCTACCGCGGGACGGATAGTCCATGGCTACACCTTC.

Ten or more counts support this clonotype. This chain uses TRBV29-1 with TRBJ2-7; 10 bases align to TRBD1. CDR1 and CDR2 (germline): SQVTM, ANQGSEA. The CDR3 spans 12 residues. V shed 8 bases, J shed 6 bases, and the junction held 7 bases outside the gene matches. The CDR3 DNA follows: TGCAGCTTCGGACAGGGGGATGGCGAGCAGTACTTC. This encodes CSFGQGDGEQYF.

This clonotype was counted at least ten times. In DNA form, the CDR3 reads TGCGCCAGCAGCCCCGGGACTAGCGGGAAGGTTGCCAATGAGCAGTTCTTC. It translates to CASSPGTSGKVANEQFF. The chain employs TRBV5-1 and TRBJ2-1; 13 bases align to TRBD2. With V trimmed by 4 bases and J by 6 bases, 10 bases remained unmatched. CDR1 and CDR2 from the germline V gene are SGHRS and YFSETQ. The CDR3 is 17 residues long.